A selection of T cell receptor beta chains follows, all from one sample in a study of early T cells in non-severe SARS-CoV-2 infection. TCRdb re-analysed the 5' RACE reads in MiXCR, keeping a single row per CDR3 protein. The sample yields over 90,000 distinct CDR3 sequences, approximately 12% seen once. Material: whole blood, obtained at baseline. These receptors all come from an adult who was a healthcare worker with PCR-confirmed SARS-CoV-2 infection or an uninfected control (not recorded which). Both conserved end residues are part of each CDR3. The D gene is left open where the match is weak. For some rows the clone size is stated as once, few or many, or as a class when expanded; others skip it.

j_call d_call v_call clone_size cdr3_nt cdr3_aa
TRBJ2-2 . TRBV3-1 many TGTGCCAGCAGGCCGACGGGGCTCCGGGGCGCCGGACGCACCGGGGAGCTGTTTTTT CASRPTGLRGAGRTGELFF
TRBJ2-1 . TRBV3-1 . TGTGCCAGCAGCCAAGTGATGGGTTACAATGAGCAGTTCTTC CASSQVMGYNEQFF
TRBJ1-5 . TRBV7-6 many TGTGCCAGCAGCTTAGGGAGGTCCGTGCGAAGGGAGCCCCAGCATTTT CASSLGRSVRREPQHF
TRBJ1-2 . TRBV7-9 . TGTGCCAGCAGATTGGACCGGGGGCAAGGCTACACCTTC CASRLDRGQGYTF
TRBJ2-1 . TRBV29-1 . TGCAGCTTCACTGGGGCTCCCGCCTACAATGAGCAGTTCTTC CSFTGAPAYNEQFF
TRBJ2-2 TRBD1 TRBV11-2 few TGTGCCAGCAGCCTAATGACCCGCAGGGGGCGCACCGGGGAGCTGTTTTTT CASSLMTRRGRTGELFF
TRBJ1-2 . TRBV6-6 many TGTGCCAGCAGTCAGAATGACTATGGCTACACCTTC CASSQNDYGYTF
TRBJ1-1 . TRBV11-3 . TGTGCCAGCAGCTCCGGTCGGGGCTCGGAGACTGAAGCTTTCTTT CASSSGRGSETEAFF
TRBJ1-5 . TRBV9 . TGTGCCAGCAGCAAAGGGAATCAGCCCCAGCATTTT CASSKGNQPQHF
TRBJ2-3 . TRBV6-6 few TGTGCCAGCAGCCAATTAACAGATACGCAGTATTTT CASSQLTDTQYF
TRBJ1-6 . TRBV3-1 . TGTGCCAGCAGCCAAGCGGGGTGGGATTCACCCCTCCACTTT CASSQAGWDSPLHF
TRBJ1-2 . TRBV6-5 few TGTGCCAGCAGTTACTCGAGGGCCGGATATGGCTACACCTTC CASSYSRAGYGYTF
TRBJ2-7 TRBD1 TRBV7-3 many TGTGCCAGCAGCTTGGGACAGGGGGCCTACGAGCAGTACTTC CASSLGQGAYEQYF
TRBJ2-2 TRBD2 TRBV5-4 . TGTGCCAGCAGCTTGGAACTAGCGGGCGGCACCGGGGAGCTGTTTTTT CASSLELAGGTGELFF
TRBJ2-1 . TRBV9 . TGTGCCAGCAGCCACGGAGGATACAATGAGCAGTTCTTC CASSHGGYNEQFF
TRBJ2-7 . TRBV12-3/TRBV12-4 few TGTGCCAGCAGGTCTGGCAGCAGGGGCTCCTACGAGCAGTACTTC CASRSGSRGSYEQYF
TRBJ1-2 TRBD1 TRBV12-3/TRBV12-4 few TGTGCCAGCAGCTCCGGGACAGGGTACTATGGCTACACCTTC CASSSGTGYYGYTF
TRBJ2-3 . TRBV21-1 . TGTGCCAGCAGCTATACTTACCGGAGGGGGGATACGCAGTATTTT CASSYTYRRGDTQYF
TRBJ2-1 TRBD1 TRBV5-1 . TGCGCCAGCAGCTTGGAGGGGGCCAATGAGCAGTTCTTC CASSLEGANEQFF
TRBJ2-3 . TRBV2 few TGTGCCAGCAGTGAAGGCAGGGCGGGTACAGATACGCAGTATTTT CASSEGRAGTDTQYF
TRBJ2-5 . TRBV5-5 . TGTGCCAGCAGCTTGGCTTGGGGAGAGACCCAGTACTTC CASSLAWGETQYF
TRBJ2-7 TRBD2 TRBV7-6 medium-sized TGTGCCAGCAGCCCCGTACCTAGCGGGGGCAACGAGCAGTACTTC CASSPVPSGGNEQYF
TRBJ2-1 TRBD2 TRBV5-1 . TGCGCCAGCAGCCTCGCCGGGAGGGCCACCTACAATGAGCAGTTCTTC CASSLAGRATYNEQFF
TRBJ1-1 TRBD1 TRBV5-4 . TGTGCCAGCAGCGTACGGACAGGGGGAAGTACTGAAGCTTTCTTT CASSVRTGGSTEAFF
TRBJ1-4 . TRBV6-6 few TGTGCCAGCAGACGCAGGGTTAATGAAAAACTGTTTTTT CASRRRVNEKLFF
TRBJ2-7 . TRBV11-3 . TGTGCCAGCAACGGAGGGTACGAGCAGTACTTC CASNGGYEQYF
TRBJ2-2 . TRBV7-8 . TGTGCCAGCAGCTTAGGGTCTACCACCGGGGAGCTGTTTTTT CASSLGSTTGELFF
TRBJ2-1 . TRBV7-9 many TGTGCCAGCAGCTATAACAAGGGGGCCTACAATGAGCAGTTCTTC CASSYNKGAYNEQFF
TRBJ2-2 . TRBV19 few TGTGCCAGTAGGGGGAGTGCATACACCGGGGAGCTGTTTTTT CASRGSAYTGELFF
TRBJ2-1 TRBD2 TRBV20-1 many TGCAGTGCAACTAGACTAGCGGGGACCTACAATGAGCAGTTCTTC CSATRLAGTYNEQFF
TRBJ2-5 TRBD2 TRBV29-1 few TGCAGCGTTGTAGCGGGAGACCAAGAGACCCAGTACTTC CSVVAGDQETQYF
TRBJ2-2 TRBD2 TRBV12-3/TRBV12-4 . TGTGCCAGCAGTCCGCGGGGGGCGGTTCCCGGGGAGCTGTTTTTT CASSPRGAVPGELFF
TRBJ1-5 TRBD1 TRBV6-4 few TGTGCCAGCAGTCCACAGGGGGAGGATAGCAATCAGCCCCAGCATTTT CASSPQGEDSNQPQHF
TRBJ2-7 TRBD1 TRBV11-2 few TGTGCCAGCAGCACCCTCCGGGACAGGTTCTACGAGCAGTACTTC CASSTLRDRFYEQYF
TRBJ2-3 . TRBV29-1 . TGCAGCAGTTACCCTGGAGCTTTTGCAGATACGCAGTATTTT CSSYPGAFADTQYF
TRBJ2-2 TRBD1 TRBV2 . TGTGCCAGCAAAGGAACAGGGGCGAACACCGGGGAGCTGTTTTTT CASKGTGANTGELFF
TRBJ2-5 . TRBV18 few TGTGCCAGCTCACCGAGCCAGCGAGGAGAGACCCAGTACTTC CASSPSQRGETQYF
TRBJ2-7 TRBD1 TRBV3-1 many TGTGCCAGCAGCCATGCCGGGACAGGGGACCACGAGCAGTACTTC CASSHAGTGDHEQYF
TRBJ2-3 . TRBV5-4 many TGTGCCAGCAGCTTGAGGGTTCGCGGAGGATCCACAGATACGCAGTATTTT CASSLRVRGGSTDTQYF
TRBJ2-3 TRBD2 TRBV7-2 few TGTGCCAGCAGCTCATCTAGCGGGGGGCCAAGCACAGATACGCAGTATTTT CASSSSSGGPSTDTQYF
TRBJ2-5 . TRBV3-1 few TGTGCCAGCAGCCAAGAGGGGCACCGACAAGAGACCCAGTACTTC CASSQEGHRQETQYF
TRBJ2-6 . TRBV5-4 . TGTGCCAGCAGCTTACCCGGGGCCAACGTCCTGACTTTC CASSLPGANVLTF
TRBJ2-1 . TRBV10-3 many TGTGCCATCAGTGGGGACGGGTACTGGGATGAGCAGTTCTTC CAISGDGYWDEQFF
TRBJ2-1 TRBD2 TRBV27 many TGTGCCAGCAGTTCGGGGTGGGGGACTAGAGAAAACAATGAGCAGTTCTTC CASSSGWGTRENNEQFF
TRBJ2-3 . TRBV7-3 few TGTGCCAGCAGCCAGAGACCAGATACGCAGTATTTT CASSQRPDTQYF
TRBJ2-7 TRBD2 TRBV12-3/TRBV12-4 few TGTGCCAGCAGTCCGACTTGGCCCGGGCGGGGTAGCGGGGGCTACGAGCAGTACTTC CASSPTWPGRGSGGYEQYF
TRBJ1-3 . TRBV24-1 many TGTGCCACCAGTGAAGGGACGCGGAACACCATATATTTT CATSEGTRNTIYF
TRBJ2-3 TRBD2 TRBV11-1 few TGTGCCAGCAGCAGGACTAGCGGGAGCGTCGATACGCAGTATTTT CASSRTSGSVDTQYF
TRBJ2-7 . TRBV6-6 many TGTGCCAGCACCCACGGGGTTGGGGGGTACGAGCAGTACTTC CASTHGVGGYEQYF